The 14 T cell receptor beta chains presented below share a single source sample, sequenced in a study of T cells in localized non-small cell lung cancer. Generated by immunoSEQ multiplex PCR, the TCRdb table keeps only in-frame clones and is missing some. The sample lists tens of thousands of clones; approximately 88% were seen once. The input for sequencing was peripheral blood, taken before any cancer treatment. Receptors were obtained from a man aged 40 to 75 with stage I squamous cell lung carcinoma.

The chain carries TRBV18 and TRBJ1-1, with D unresolved. Trimming removed 5 bases from V and 1 base from J, with 8 bases in between. The CDR3 is 13 amino acids. CDR1 is KGHSH, CDR2 LQKENI, per germline. In nucleotides, the CDR3 is TGTGCCAGCTCAAAGGAAGAGAACACTGAAGCTTTCTTT. As protein: CASSKEENTEAFF.

The chain uses TRBV4-3 and TRBJ1-2; D unclear. CDR1 is LGHNA and CDR2 is YSLEER in the germline V gene. The CDR3 length is 14 residues. The germline V and J ends were trimmed by 1 base and 4 bases, with 10 bases remaining between them. Written as DNA, the CDR3 is TGCGCCAGCAGCCAAGTCGGCAGGACCTATGGCTACACCTTC. Encoded protein: CASSQVGRTYGYTF.

This sequence joins TRBV7-2 and TRBJ1-3; weak D call: TRBD1 (6 bases). Germline V CDR1 and CDR2: SGHTA, FQGNSA. V lost 3 bases and J lost 1, with 13 bases in between. The CDR3 contains 16 residues. CDR3 DNA sequence: TGTGCCAGCAGCTTCGGACTAACAGGGTCTGGAAACACCATATATTTT. Amino acids: CASSFGLTGSGNTIYF. The variable domain in full, completed from reference TRBV7-2 and TRBJ1-3, reads GAGVSQSPSNKVTEKGKDVELRCDPISGHTALYWYRQSLGQGLEFLIYFQGNSAPDKSGLPSDRFSAERTGGSVSTLTIQRTQQEDSAVYLCASSFGLTGSGNTIYFGEGSWLTVV.

The V call is TRBV19, the J call TRBJ1-2; TRBD1 might be the D (5 bases). CDR3 size: 13 residues. Germline lookup yields CDR1 LNHDA and CDR2 SQIVND (reference sequence). Between the trimmed V and J ends, which lost 3 bases and 8 bases, there was a span of 13 bases. The CDR3 loop is CASSIGGVIGYTF. The CDR3 DNA reads as TGTGCCAGTAGTATCGGGGGTGTAATCGGCTACACCTTC.

Comment on this clone: The identical CDR3 is also encoded by other nucleotide sequences in the sample. This chain uses TRBV6-5 with TRBJ1-1; D is ambiguous. The CDR3 is 14 residues long. V lost 5 bases, J lost 6 bases, and 16 bases lay in between. Per the germline V gene, CDR1 is MNHEY and CDR2 is SVGAGI. DNA of the CDR3: TGTGCCAGCAGTCCTAGGCAGAGTCACGCTGAAGCTTTCTTT. Encoded protein: CASSPRQSHAEAFF.

V is TRBV18 and J is TRBJ2-2; TRBD2 is a possible D gene (6 bases). The CDR3 totals 17 residues. Germline V gene lookup returns CDR1 KGHSH and CDR2 LQKENI. The V and J ends lost 6 bases and 6 bases respectively, with 23 bases between them. CDR3 sequence reads: CASSPAIPGRGAGELFF. DNA for the CDR3: TGTGCCAGCTCGCCCGCTATCCCTGGTCGCGGGGCCGGGGAGCTGTTTTTT.

The chain is built from TRBV19 and TRBJ1-5, with 10 positions matching TRBD1. Trimming cost V 4 bases and J 0 bases; bases outside gene matches: 9. Germline CDR1 and CDR2: LNHDA and SQIVND (reference sequence). The CDR3 sequence is 18 residues long. CDR3 DNA sequence: TGTGCCAGTAGTAATCCCCGGACAGGGGGGATTAGCAATCAGCCCCAGCATTTT. Its protein is CASSNPRTGGISNQPQHF. Supplemented by reference TRBV19 and TRBJ1-5, the full variable domain reads DGGITQSPKYLFRKEGQNVTLSCEQNLNHDAMYWYRQDPGQGLRLIYYSQIVNDFQKGDIAEGYSVSREKKESFPLTVTSAQKNPTAFYLCASSNPRTGGISNQPQHFGDGTRLSIL.

V gene TRBV29-1 combines with J gene TRBJ1-2; possibly TRBD1 for D (5 bases). The CDR3 consists of 16 residues. Trimming took 6 bases from V and 3 from J, leaving 23 bases between them. Germline V gene lookup returns CDR1 SQVTM and CDR2 ANQGSEA. CDR3 amino acids: CSVLLWSNRGDYGYTF. As DNA, the CDR3 is TGCAGCGTCCTCCTCTGGTCGAATCGGGGGGACTATGGCTACACCTTC.

The chain carries TRBV6-5 and TRBJ1-3; TRBD1 is a possible D gene (6 bases). In germline, CDR1 is MNHEY, CDR2 SVGAGI. The V gene lost 6 bases and the J gene lost 8 bases, with 14 bases spanning the gap. The CDR3 spans 13 residues. Here the CDR3 reads CASRRTETHTIYF. CDR3 DNA sequence: TGTGCCAGCAGACGGACAGAAACCCACACCATATATTTT.

The chain combines TRBV18 with TRBJ1-5; TRBD1 aligns across 8 bases. V was clipped by 2 bases and J by 5 bases; unmatched bases: 5. CDR3 length: 15 residues. Germline V CDR1 and CDR2: KGHSH, LQKENI. CDR3 sequence reads: CASSPESGGYQPQHF. The CDR3 DNA reads TGTGCCAGCTCACCAGAGTCAGGGGGCTATCAGCCCCAGCATTTT.

This rearrangement joins TRBV5-1 to TRBJ1-2, with TRBD1 identical over 10 bases. Germline V CDR1 and CDR2: SGHRS, YFSETQ. The trim removed 4 bases at V and 0 bases at J, leaving 12 bases unmatched. The CDR3 covers 18 residues. CDR3 region: CASSVIGTGVLANYGYTF. The CDR3 nucleotides read TGCGCCAGCAGCGTCATCGGGACAGGGGTGTTGGCTAACTATGGCTACACCTTC.

This chain uses TRBV9 with TRBJ2-7; no clear D gene. The CDR3 length is 17 residues. The germline V gene has CDR1 SGDLS and CDR2 YYNGEE. V gave up 2 bases and J gave up 7 bases, with 25 bases separating them. The chain's CDR3 is CASSVGLAKPRTWEQYF. The CDR3 coding sequence is TGTGCCAGCAGCGTGGGTCTGGCTAAGCCTAGGACGTGGGAGCAGTACTTC.

This clone was counted a single time. The chain links TRBV15 to TRBJ1-4; D is perhaps TRBD1 (6 bases). Germline CDR1 is LNHNV and CDR2 is YYDKDF (reference sequence). The CDR3 is 15 amino acids. Trimming pared 5 bases from V and 4 bases from J, leaving 14 bases between. The CDR3 bases are TGTGCCACCAGCCACCGGACAGCGCGTAATGAAAAACTGTTTTTT. This gives the protein CATSHRTARNEKLFF. Variable domain in full (rest from reference TRBV15 and TRBJ1-4): DAMVIQNPRYQVTQFGKPVTLSCSQTLNHNVMYWYQQKSSQAPKLLFHYYDKDFNNEADTPDNFQSRRPNTSFCFLDIRSPGLGDTAMYLCATSHRTARNEKLFFGSGTQLSVL.

The V call is TRBV25-1, the J call TRBJ2-7; D perhaps matches TRBD2 (7 bases). This CDR3 has 14 residues. In germline, CDR1 is MGHDK, CDR2 SYGVNS. V lost 3 bases and J lost 4, with 13 bases in between. The CDR3: CASSDPRGGYEQYF. CDR3 bases: TGTGCCAGCAGTGACCCAAGGGGGGGGTACGAGCAGTACTTC.